The 24 T cell receptor beta chains below all came from one sample that was sequenced in a study of blood T cells in healthy people across ages. The authors ran a second PCR of about 7 to 11 cycles using a sample-barcoded 5' primer and a J-beta primer mix. Each CDR3 protein is one row after TCRdb ran MiXCR on the 5' RACE reads. The sample carries roughly 570,000 distinct CDR3 sequences, 25% to 30% recorded once. Sample: blood. Receptor source: a woman in her 70s in good health.

The chain recombines TRBV10-3 with TRBJ2-3; the D gene is possibly TRBD2 (5 bases). Germline V CDR1 and CDR2: ENHRY, SYGVKD. The V end was cut by 8 bases, the J end by 0 bases, with 15 bases between. The CDR3 runs to 15 residues. The CDR3 region has the DNA TGTGCCATCGGCTTCGAGAGGGCCAGCACAGATACGCAGTATTTT. It yields the protein CAIGFERASTDTQYF.

This clonotype was picked up a small number of times. The gene calls are TRBV12-3 or TRBV12-4 and TRBJ1-2; possibly TRBD1 for D (5 bases). V gave up 3 bases and J gave up 3 bases, with 8 bases separating them. The CDR3 is made up of 13 amino acids. CDR3 protein: CASSLQGYYGYTF. The CDR3 bases are TGTGCCAGCAGTTTGCAGGGCTACTATGGCTACACCTTC.

The chain recombines TRBV5-1 with TRBJ2-1; 10 positions match TRBD2. The CDR3 consists of 18 residues. V trimming: 0 bases; J trimming: 0 bases; junction bases outside the gene matches: 6. Germline V gene lookup returns CDR1 SGHRS and CDR2 YFSETQ. For the CDR3, the DNA is TGCGCCAGCAGCTTGGGATCTAGCGGGAGTCCCTCCTACAATGAGCAGTTCTTC. It translates to CASSLGSSGSPSYNEQFF.

In this sample, this clonotype turned up a few times. The chain couples TRBV5-1 to TRBJ1-3; unclear D gene. The CDR3 is made up of 15 amino acids. V was trimmed by 0 bases and J by 0 bases, leaving 7 bases between them. Germline CDR1 and CDR2: SGHRS and YFSETQ. CDR3 coding DNA: TGCGCCAGCAGCTTGGGGAAGCCCTCTGGAAACACCATATATTTT. It yields the protein CASSLGKPSGNTIYF. The whole variable domain, remainder taken from reference TRBV5-1 and TRBJ1-3, is KAGVTQTPRYLIKTRGQQVTLSCSPISGHRSVSWYQQTPGQGLQFLFEYFSETQRNKGNFPGRFSGRQFSNSRSEMNVSTLELGDSALYLCASSLGKPSGNTIYFGEGSWLTVV.

J is TRBJ2-4 and V is TRBV12-5; D call uncertain. CDR1 and CDR2 (germline): LGHNT, FRNRAP. This CDR3 region has 15 residues. Trimming removed 3 bases at V and 4 bases at J, with 13 bases between. The CDR3 sequence: CASGFTQNGKNIQYF. CDR3 coding DNA: TGTGCTAGTGGTTTTACCCAGAATGGAAAAAACATTCAGTACTTC.

V usage is TRBV12-3 or TRBV12-4 and J usage is TRBJ2-7; the D gene could be TRBD1 or TRBD2 (5 bases each). The CDR3 totals 15 residues. Deletions cut 3 bases from V and 4 bases from J, with 16 bases between. The CDR3 DNA reads as TGTGCCAGCAGTTTTCGGAGAGGGGATCTTTACGAGCAGTACTTC. Translation: CASSFRRGDLYEQYF.

This clonotype appeared many times. DNA for the CDR3: TGTGCCAGCAGCCCCCCCGTTTACCCTGAAGCTTTCTTT. Its translation is CASSPPVYPEAFF. V usage is TRBV7-9 and J usage is TRBJ1-1, with D unresolved. Germline V gene sequence: CDR1 SEHNR, CDR2 FQNEAQ (reference sequence). The CDR3 is 13 residues long. V shed 5 bases and J shed 6 bases, with 13 bases lying between them.

This chain connects TRBV20-1 to TRBJ1-2; D is perhaps TRBD1 (6 bases). Trimming took 4 bases from V and 0 from J, leaving 12 bases between them. CDR3 length equals 14 residues. Germline values: CDR1 DFQATT, CDR2 SNEGSKA (reference sequence). The CDR3 DNA is TGCAGTGCTACCAAGGACAGCACTAACTATGGCTACACCTTC. Protein product: CSATKDSTNYGYTF.

This clonotype was observed at least ten times. The chain combines TRBV2 with TRBJ2-2; D gene uncertain. There are 13 residues in the CDR3. Germline CDR1 and CDR2: SNHLY and FYNNEI. V was trimmed by 4 bases and J by 1 base, leaving 4 bases between them. The CDR3 spells CASSVENTGELFF. The CDR3 DNA follows: TGTGCCAGCAGTGTGGAGAACACCGGGGAGCTGTTTTTT.

The chain couples TRBV9 to TRBJ2-2; TRBD1 matches at 9 bases. With V trimmed by 4 bases and J by 7 bases, 8 bases remained unmatched. The CDR3 runs 15 residues. The germline CDR1 and CDR2 sequences are SGDLS and YYNGEE. The chain's CDR3 is CASSPRTGASGELFF. The CDR3 DNA reads as TGTGCCAGCAGCCCACGGACAGGGGCGAGCGGGGAGCTGTTTTTT.

This clonotype came up a few times. The chain links TRBV14 to TRBJ1-1, with TRBD1 as a possible D gene (5 bases). The CDR3 loop spans 14 amino acids. Looked up from germline, CDR1 is SGHDN and CDR2 is FVKESK. V lost 2 bases and J lost 5, with 12 bases in between. The CDR3 reads CASSQYTRVTEAFF. Written as DNA, the CDR3 is TGTGCCAGCAGCCAATATACCAGGGTAACTGAAGCTTTCTTT.

This clonotype was detected only a few times. V and J are TRBV12-3 or TRBV12-4 and TRBJ2-1; D call uncertain. Gene TRBJ2-5 matches the end of the DNA better, so the J call may be wrong. The CDR3 has 12 residues. The CDR3 region is CASSYNQRTQYF. CDR3 sequence (DNA): TGTGCCAGCAGTTACAACCAACGGACCCAGTACTTC.

This clonotype was observed a handful of times. The genes are TRBV24-1 and TRBJ2-3, with D perhaps matching TRBD1 (6 bases). Deletions cut 4 bases from V and 2 bases from J, with 12 bases between. This CDR3 is 15 amino acids long. Germline loops: CDR1 KGHDR, CDR2 SFDVKD. The CDR3 region is CATSEWGQLTDTQYF. For the CDR3, the DNA is TGTGCCACCAGTGAGTGGGGGCAACTCACAGATACGCAGTATTTT.

This clonotype was recorded many times. The chain couples TRBV3-1 to TRBJ2-3, with a possible D match to TRBD1 (6 bases). Trimming shortened V by 4 bases and J by 1 base, and 9 bases separated the two germline ends. This CDR3 comprises 14 residues. Germline V CDR1 and CDR2: LGHDT, YNNKEL (reference sequence). The CDR3 DNA sequence: TGTGCCAGCAGCCCCAGACAGGGCACAGATACGCAGTATTTT. It yields the protein CASSPRQGTDTQYF.

The rearrangement links TRBV7-9 to TRBJ1-2; tentative D call: TRBD1 (5 bases). The length of the CDR3 is 13 residues. The germline V gene has CDR1 SEHNR and CDR2 FQNEAQ (reference sequence). V lost 5 bases, J lost 5 bases, and 12 bases lay in between. The CDR3 DNA reads TGTGCCAGCAGCCAAGGGGCCCCATATGGCTACACCTTC. Translated, it gives CASSQGAPYGYTF.

There are a few counts of this clonotype. The CDR3 DNA reads as TGCGCCAGCCAAACGGGTTGGGGCGGAAACACCGGGGAGCTGTTTTTT. This encodes CASQTGWGGNTGELFF. This chain links TRBV4-3 with TRBJ2-2; tentative D call: TRBD1 (5 bases). Between the trimmed V and J ends, which lost 8 bases and 2 bases, there was a span of 18 bases. Germline V CDR1 and CDR2: LGHNA, YSLEER. The CDR3 consists of 16 residues.

V usage is TRBV7-2 and J usage is TRBJ1-2; TRBD1 might be the D (5 bases). V shed 4 bases and J shed 7 bases, with 16 bases lying between them. The CDR3 loop spans 14 amino acids. The V gene's germline CDR1 is SGHTA and CDR2 FQGNSA. CDR3 amino acids: CASSSIRDVRGYTF. The CDR3 bases are TGTGCCAGCAGCTCCATCAGGGATGTGCGTGGCTACACCTTC. Based on the CDR3 plus reference TRBV7-2 and TRBJ1-2, the full variable domain is GAGVSQSPSNKVTEKGKDVELRCDPISGHTALYWYRQSLGQGLEFLIYFQGNSAPDKSGLPSDRFSAERTGGSVSTLTIQRTQQEDSAVYLCASSSIRDVRGYTFGSGTRLTVV.

The chain joins TRBV9 to TRBJ1-4; D call uncertain. The germline gives CDR1 SGDLS, CDR2 YYNGEE. The CDR3 contains 14 residues. The V end lost 4 bases, the J end lost 7 bases, and 14 bases lay between the germline ends. CDR3 bases: TGTGCCAGCAGCCTAAGACCCGGCGGTGAAAAACTGTTTTTT. The encoded protein is CASSLRPGGEKLFF.

The chain is built from TRBV6-2 or TRBV6-3 and TRBJ2-7, with 8 bases lining up with TRBD1. Germline-derived CDR1 and CDR2 are MNHEY and SVGEGT. The V and J ends lost 6 bases and 3 bases, in that order; junction bases with no gene match: 4. The CDR3 extends over 13 amino acids. CDR3 DNA: TGTGCCAGCAGGGCGACAGGGGACTACGAGCAGTACTTC. It translates to CASRATGDYEQYF.

This clonotype was seen more than once but under ten times. The rearrangement joins TRBV12-3 or TRBV12-4 to TRBJ2-3; D ambiguous. The germline V and J ends were trimmed by 8 bases and 2 bases, with 17 bases remaining between them. This CDR3 has 15 residues. The CDR3 is CASRLTAAPTDTQYF. The CDR3 nucleotides are TGTGCCAGCCGCCTTACGGCGGCCCCCACAGATACGCAGTATTTT.

V usage is TRBV7-2 and J usage is TRBJ2-1; unclear D gene. CDR1 is SGHTA and CDR2 is FQGNSA in the germline V gene. The CDR3 covers 14 residues. Trimming stripped 5 bases from V and 0 bases from J, with 8 bases between. The CDR3 here is CASSLKRSYNEQFF. The CDR3 region has the DNA TGTGCCAGCAGCCTCAAACGCTCCTACAATGAGCAGTTCTTC. Using reference TRBV7-2 and TRBJ2-1 for the parts outside the CDR3, the full variable domain is GAGVSQSPSNKVTEKGKDVELRCDPISGHTALYWYRQSLGQGLEFLIYFQGNSAPDKSGLPSDRFSAERTGGSVSTLTIQRTQQEDSAVYLCASSLKRSYNEQFFGPGTRLTVL.

In this sample, this clonotype turned up once. The chain recombines TRBV7-2 with TRBJ2-3; 9 bases are a match to TRBD2. Germline V gene lookup returns CDR1 SGHTA and CDR2 FQGNSA. CDR3 length: 16 residues. V lost 5 bases and J lost 2; bases outside the gene matches: 8. DNA of the CDR3: TGTGCCAGCAGCAAACCGACTAGCGGTCTCACAGATACGCAGTATTTT. This gives the protein CASSKPTSGLTDTQYF.

This clonotype was counted between two and nine times. V and J are TRBV20-1 and TRBJ2-1; 8 bases fit TRBD2. The J call may be wrong; the DNA end is better matched by TRBJ2-5. This CDR3 is 15 amino acids long. Germline CDR1 and CDR2: DFQATT and SNEGSKA (reference sequence). This chain's CDR3 is CSANSRGGDWETQYF. CDR3 coding DNA: TGCAGTGCTAACTCACGGGGGGGCGATTGGGAGACCCAGTACTTC.

The chain carries TRBV7-3 and TRBJ2-5; D gene uncertain. Trimming stripped 5 bases from V and 3 bases from J, with 25 bases between. This CDR3 spans 18 amino acids. Germline-derived CDR1 and CDR2 are SGHTA and FQGTGA. In DNA, the CDR3 is TGTGCCAGCAGCCAGCATTCCGAACGGTCGGAACTTGAAGAGACCCAGTACTTC. Its protein product is CASSQHSERSELEETQYF.